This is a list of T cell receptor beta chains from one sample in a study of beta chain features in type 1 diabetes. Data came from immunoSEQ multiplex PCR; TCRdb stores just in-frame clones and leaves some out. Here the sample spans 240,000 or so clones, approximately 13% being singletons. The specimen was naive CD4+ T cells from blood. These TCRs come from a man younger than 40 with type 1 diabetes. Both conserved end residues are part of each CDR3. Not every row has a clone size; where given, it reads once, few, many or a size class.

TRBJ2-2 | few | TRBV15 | CATSRSGIGELFF
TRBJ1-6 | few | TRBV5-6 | CASSGDNNSPLHF
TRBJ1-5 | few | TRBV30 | CAWSTTAGQPQHF
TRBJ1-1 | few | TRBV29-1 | CSVEGQQTSTEAFF
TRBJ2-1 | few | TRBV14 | CASSQVGRDEQFF
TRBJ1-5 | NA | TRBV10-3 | CATRGDNQPQHF
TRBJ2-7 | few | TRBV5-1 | CASRPDSYEQYF
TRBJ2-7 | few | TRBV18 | CASSPTEGGRRQGGQYF
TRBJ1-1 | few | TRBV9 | CASSVVGQGGTEAFF
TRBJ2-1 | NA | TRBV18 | CASSLRTGEVDEQFF
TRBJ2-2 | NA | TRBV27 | CASTRGGGTGELFF
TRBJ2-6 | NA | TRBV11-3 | CATRVSGANVLTF
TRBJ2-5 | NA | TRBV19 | CASSPREHQETQYF
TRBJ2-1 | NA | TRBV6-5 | CASSSPTGVGNNEQFF
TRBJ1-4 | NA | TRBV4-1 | CASSPGDRGDEKLFF
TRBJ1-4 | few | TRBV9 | CASSVGGPQGWANEKLFF
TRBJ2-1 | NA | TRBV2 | CASSEAIRLINNEQFF
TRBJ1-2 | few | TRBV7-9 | CASSLIPQSDYTF
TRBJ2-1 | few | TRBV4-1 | CASSQDRLAGGDEQFF
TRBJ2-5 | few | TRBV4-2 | CASSHPKGREAGVGETQYF
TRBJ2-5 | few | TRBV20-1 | CSAPAIETQYF
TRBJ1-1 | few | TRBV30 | CAWSSELNIEAFF
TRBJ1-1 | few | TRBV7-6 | CASSLGQGALNTEAFF
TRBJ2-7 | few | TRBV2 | CASYIGLAGAYEQYF
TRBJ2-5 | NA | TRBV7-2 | CASSLGLAGGQGKTQYF
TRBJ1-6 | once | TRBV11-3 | CASSAGQGNSPLHF
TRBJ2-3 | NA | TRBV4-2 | CASSLQAGGESTDTQYF
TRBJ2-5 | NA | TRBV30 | CAWTQGLAGGGETQYF
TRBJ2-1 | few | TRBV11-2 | CASSLVRTPGGEQFF
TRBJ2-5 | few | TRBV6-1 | CASSEAIAGLKTQYF
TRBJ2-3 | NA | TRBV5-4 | CASSRGQGGSDTQYF
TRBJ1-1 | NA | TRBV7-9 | CASSPDMNTEAFF
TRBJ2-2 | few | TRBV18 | CASSRTGRTGELFF
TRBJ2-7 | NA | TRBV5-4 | CASRGWQSYEQYF
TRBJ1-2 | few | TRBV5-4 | CASSLTGQFSPYGYTF
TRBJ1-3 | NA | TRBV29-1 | CSVSEGSAGNTIYF
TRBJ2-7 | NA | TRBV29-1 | CSVGGDRGLYEQYF
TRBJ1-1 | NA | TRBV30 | CAWSDVGGGRGEAFF
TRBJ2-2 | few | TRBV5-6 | CASTWDSYTGELFF
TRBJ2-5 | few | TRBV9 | CASSVGTAFIETQYF
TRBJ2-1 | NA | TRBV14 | CASSQSLAGEQFF
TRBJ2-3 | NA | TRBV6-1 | CASTRLAGAGDTQYF
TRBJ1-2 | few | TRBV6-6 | CASSLDSPNYGYTF
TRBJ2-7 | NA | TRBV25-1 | CASSVDRGGSYEQYF
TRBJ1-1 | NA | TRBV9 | CASSVAGTEPYEAFF
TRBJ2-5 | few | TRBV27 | CASSQTGSETQYF
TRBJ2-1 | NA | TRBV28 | CASRGTPNDEQFF
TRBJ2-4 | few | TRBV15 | CATSRRDRGQRGKNIQYF